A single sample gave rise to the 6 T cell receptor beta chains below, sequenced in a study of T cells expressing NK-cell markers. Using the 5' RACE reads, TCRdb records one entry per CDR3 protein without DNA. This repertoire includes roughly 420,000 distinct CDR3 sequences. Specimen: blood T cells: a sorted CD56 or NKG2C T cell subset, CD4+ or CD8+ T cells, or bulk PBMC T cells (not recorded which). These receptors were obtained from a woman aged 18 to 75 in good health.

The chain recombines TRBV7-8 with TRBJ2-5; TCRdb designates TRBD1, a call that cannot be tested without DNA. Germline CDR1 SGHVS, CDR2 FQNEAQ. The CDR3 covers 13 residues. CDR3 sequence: CATKGPGEETQYF.

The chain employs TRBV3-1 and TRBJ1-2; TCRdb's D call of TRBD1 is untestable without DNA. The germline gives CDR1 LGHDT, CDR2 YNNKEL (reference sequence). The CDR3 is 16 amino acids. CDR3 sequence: CASSHPGTDPNYGYTF.

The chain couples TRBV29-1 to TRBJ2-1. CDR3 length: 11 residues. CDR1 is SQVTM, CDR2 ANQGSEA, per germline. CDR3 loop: CSVEAFGEQFF.

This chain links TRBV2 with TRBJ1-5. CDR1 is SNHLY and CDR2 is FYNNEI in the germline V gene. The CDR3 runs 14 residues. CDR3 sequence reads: CATSRTHSNQPQHF.

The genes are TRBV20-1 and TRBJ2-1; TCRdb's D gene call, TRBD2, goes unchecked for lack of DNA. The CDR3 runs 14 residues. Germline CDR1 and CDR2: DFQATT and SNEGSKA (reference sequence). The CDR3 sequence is CSARSSGAYNEQFF.

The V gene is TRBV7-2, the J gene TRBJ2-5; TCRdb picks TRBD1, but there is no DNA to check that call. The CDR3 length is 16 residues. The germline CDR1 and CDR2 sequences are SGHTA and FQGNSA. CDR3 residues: CASSLIQGATQETQYF.